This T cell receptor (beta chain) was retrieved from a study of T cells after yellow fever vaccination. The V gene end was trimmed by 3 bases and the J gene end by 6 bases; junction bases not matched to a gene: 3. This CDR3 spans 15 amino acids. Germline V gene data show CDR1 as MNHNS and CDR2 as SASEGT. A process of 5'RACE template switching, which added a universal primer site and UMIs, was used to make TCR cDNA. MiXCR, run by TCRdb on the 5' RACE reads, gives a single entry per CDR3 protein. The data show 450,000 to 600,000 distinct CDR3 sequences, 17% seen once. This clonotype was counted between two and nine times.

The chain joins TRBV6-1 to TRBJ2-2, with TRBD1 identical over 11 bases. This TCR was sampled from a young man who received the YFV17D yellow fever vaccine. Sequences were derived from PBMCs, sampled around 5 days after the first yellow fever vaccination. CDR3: CASSDPGQGAGELFF. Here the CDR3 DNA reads TGTGCCAGCAGTGACCCGGGACAGGGGGCCGGGGAGCTGTTTTTT.